This T cell receptor beta chain was sequenced during a study of blood T cell repertoires in COVID-19. The assay was immunoSEQ multiplex PCR, and TCRdb's table has in-frame clones only and misses some. The profile shows more than 120,000 clones, 87% of them singletons. Trimming removed 0 bases from V and 6 bases from J, with 18 bases in between. This CDR3 spans 17 amino acids. Germline CDR1 LGHDT, CDR2 YNNKEL (reference sequence). Sequenced: peripheral blood. The rearrangement links TRBV3-1 (or the pseudogene TRBV3-2) to TRBJ1-5; D perhaps matches TRBD1 (6 bases). This clonotype was obtained from a woman between 45 and 60 years old with acute or convalescent COVID-19. CDR3 in DNA: TGTGCCAGCAGCCAAGATCTTACGGGGGGCGCGAGTCAGCCCCAGCATTTT. Residues: CASSQDLTGGASQPQHF.